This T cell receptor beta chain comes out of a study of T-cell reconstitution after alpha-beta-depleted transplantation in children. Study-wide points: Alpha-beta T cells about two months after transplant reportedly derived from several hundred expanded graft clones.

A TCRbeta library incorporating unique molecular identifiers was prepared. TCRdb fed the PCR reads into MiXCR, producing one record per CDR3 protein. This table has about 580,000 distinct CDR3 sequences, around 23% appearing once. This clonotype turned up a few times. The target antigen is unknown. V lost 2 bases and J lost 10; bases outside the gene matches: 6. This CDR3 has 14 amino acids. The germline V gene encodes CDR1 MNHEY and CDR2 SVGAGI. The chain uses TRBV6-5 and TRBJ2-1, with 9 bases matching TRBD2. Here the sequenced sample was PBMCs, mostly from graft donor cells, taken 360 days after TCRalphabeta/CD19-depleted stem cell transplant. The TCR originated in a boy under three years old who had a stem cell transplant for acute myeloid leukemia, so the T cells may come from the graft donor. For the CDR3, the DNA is TGTGCCAGCAGTTACCCGCGGGGGGGCGGGGAGCAGTTCTTC. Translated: CASSYPRGGGEQFF.